Reported below is one T cell receptor beta chain. The CDR3 runs 13 residues. Germline values: CDR1 LNHDA, CDR2 SQIVND (reference sequence). Deletions cut 8 bases from V and 4 bases from J, with 14 bases between. These data originate in a study of T cell responses to AZD1222 COVID-19 vaccine. Analyses pooled second doses at about 4 or about 12 weeks. Libraries were prepared by immunoSEQ multiplex PCR; TCRdb keeps only in-frame clonotypes and omits some of them. The sample consists of 150,000 to 200,000 clones, around 89% of them appearing once. The sample consisted of peripheral blood, taken 28 days after the second AZD1222 dose. The chain is built from TRBV19 and TRBJ1-1; the D gene is possibly TRBD1 (6 bases). The receptor's source is an adult who received the AZD1222 COVID-19 vaccine. In nucleotides, the CDR3 is TGTGCCAGTTCCGCGGGGGGCCTCACTGAAGCTTTCTTT. Its translation: CASSAGGLTEAFF.